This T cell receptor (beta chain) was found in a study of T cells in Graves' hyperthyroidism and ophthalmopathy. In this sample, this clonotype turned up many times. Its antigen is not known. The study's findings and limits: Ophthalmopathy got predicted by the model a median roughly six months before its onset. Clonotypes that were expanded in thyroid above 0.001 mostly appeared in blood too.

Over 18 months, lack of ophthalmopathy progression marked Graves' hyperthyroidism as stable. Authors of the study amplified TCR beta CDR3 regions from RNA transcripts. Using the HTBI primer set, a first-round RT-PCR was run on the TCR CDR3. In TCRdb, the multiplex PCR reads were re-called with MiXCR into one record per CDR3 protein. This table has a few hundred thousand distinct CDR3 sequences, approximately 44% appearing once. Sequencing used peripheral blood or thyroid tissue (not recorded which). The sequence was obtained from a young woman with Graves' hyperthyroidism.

CDR3 bases: TGTGCCAGCAGTGAAAGGGGGGCAGGGGAGGTCGAGCAGTACTTC. Translating gives CASSERGAGEVEQYF. The chain links TRBV25-1 to TRBJ2-7; either TRBD1 or TRBD2 may fit D (6 bases each). The V gene's germline CDR1 is MGHDK and CDR2 SYGVNS. This CDR3 comprises 15 residues. Trimming removed 2 bases at V and 6 bases at J, with 17 bases between.